These 27 T cell receptor beta chains share one sample of origin, sequenced in a study of CD4 T cells in relation to SARS-CoV-2 and coronaviruses (dated by TCRdb to the early 2020s). Libraries were constructed by the immunoSEQ multiplex PCR assay. TCRdb took this table from immuneACCESS and kept in-frame rearrangements with V and J called. Such tables lack part of the clones; where checked against another copy, unresolved V genes explain under half of the gap, and the rest is unexplained. In this sample the table shows around 24,000 clones, about 75% of which occur a single time. Of the sample, under 15% is held by the ten largest clones. CD4+ T cells from unexposed donors were collected before the COVID-19 pandemic (2011-2018). Following 10 days of culture, the EasySep CD4+ T cell isolation kit was used to isolate CD4+ T cells. Which antigens these TCRs recognize remains unknown. The sequenced sample was CD4+ T cells from PBMCs, cultured in vitro. Source of these receptors: a human donor in good health.

This chain joins TRBV13 and TRBJ1-3; D is ambiguous. The CDR3 is 15 residues long. Trimming left V 3 bases short and J 3 bases short, with 12 bases between. CDR1 is PRHDT and CDR2 is FYEKMQ in the germline V gene (reference sequence). CDR3 residues: CASSFIGRSGNTIYF. The CDR3 nucleotides are TGTGCCAGCAGCTTTATTGGCAGGAGTGGAAACACCATATATTTT.

The chain couples TRBV19 to TRBJ2-1; 13 bases agree with TRBD2. In germline, CDR1 is LNHDA, CDR2 SQIVND (reference sequence). The CDR3 loop spans 18 amino acids. Germline trimming cut 6 bases from V and 6 bases from J; bases unmatched to any gene: 14. The CDR3 spells CASRNQAGLAGVGNEQFF. The CDR3 bases are TGTGCCAGTAGAAATCAGGCTGGACTAGCGGGAGTTGGCAATGAGCAGTTCTTC.

The genes are TRBV6-5 and TRBJ2-7; 10 bases match TRBD1. V was clipped by 2 bases and J by 3 bases; unmatched bases: 4. CDR1 and CDR2 from the germline V gene are MNHEY and SVGAGI. The CDR3 length is 15 residues. Here the CDR3 reads CASSYARDRGYEQYF. DNA for the CDR3: TGTGCCAGCAGTTACGCCCGGGACAGGGGCTACGAGCAGTACTTC.

The gene calls are TRBV30 and TRBJ2-2; unclear D gene. This CDR3 contains 13 residues. Per germline, CDR1 GTSNPN and CDR2 SVGIG (reference sequence). The V and J ends lost 0 bases and 6 bases respectively, with 8 bases between them. CDR3 sequence: CAWSVLRPGELFF. CDR3 nucleotide sequence: TGTGCCTGGAGTGTATTGCGGCCCGGGGAGCTGTTTTTT.

The chain uses TRBV24-1 and TRBJ2-1; 9 bases are a match to TRBD2. The germline V gene encodes CDR1 KGHDR and CDR2 SFDVKD. With V trimmed by 1 base and J by 8 bases, 20 bases remained unmatched. There are 20 residues in the CDR3. The CDR3 coding sequence is TGTGCCACCAGTGATTTTCGCGGGAAGGGCGGGAGGGCCCTTAGCGATGAGCAGTTCTTC. Translating it yields CATSDFRGKGGRALSDEQFF.

The chain uses TRBV5-1 and TRBJ2-7; 14 bases map to TRBD2. In germline, CDR1 is SGHRS, CDR2 YFSETQ. J gave up 6 bases and V 4 bases, and 9 bases lay outside the gene matches. The CDR3 runs to 16 residues. This chain's CDR3 is CASSPPGLAGDREQYF. In nucleotides, the CDR3 is TGCGCCAGCAGCCCGCCGGGACTAGCGGGGGACCGCGAGCAGTACTTC.

This chain joins TRBV7-3 and TRBJ1-1; 7 positions match TRBD1. The CDR3 is 13 amino acids. Germline CDR1 SGHTA, CDR2 FQGTGA. Trimming at V came to 3 bases and at J to 9 bases, leaving 7 bases not matched to a gene. As DNA, the CDR3 is TGTGCCAGCAGCTTTCAGGGGGGTGACCAAGCTTTCTTT. Translated: CASSFQGGDQAFF.

The rearrangement uses TRBV5-1 and TRBJ2-5; 7 bases fit TRBD1. Trimming at V came to 5 bases and at J to 2 bases, leaving 12 bases not matched to a gene. CDR3 size: 16 residues. The germline V gene has CDR1 SGHRS and CDR2 YFSETQ. The CDR3 sequence: CASRTDPGQTQETQYF. CDR3 sequence (DNA): TGCGCCAGCAGGACAGATCCGGGACAGACACAAGAGACCCAGTACTTC.

This clone was detected a few times. The DNA is omitted, as the CDR3 cannot be located on it reliably, and the CDR3 follows TCRdb's listing. The chain uses TRBV24-1 and TRBJ1-2; the D call of TRBD1 is as the table states it, not checked on the DNA. Germline V CDR1 and CDR2: KGHDR, SFDVKD. The CDR3 is made up of 13 amino acids, end residues included. CDR3 region: CATSVPGNYGYTF.

The chain combines TRBV28 with TRBJ2-7; the D gene is possibly TRBD2 (5 bases). Germline V gene data show CDR1 as MDHEN and CDR2 as SYDVKM. Trimming took off 5 bases at V and 3 bases at J, with 14 bases between the two ends. The CDR3 totals 14 residues. CDR3: CASSESRRGYEQYF. CDR3 in DNA: TGTGCCAGCAGTGAATCCAGACGGGGCTACGAGCAGTACTTC. The whole variable domain, remainder taken from reference TRBV28 and TRBJ2-7, is DVKVTQSSRYLVKRTGEKVFLECVQDMDHENMFWYRQDPGLGLRLIYFSYDVKMKEKGDIPEGYSVSREKKERFSLILESASTNQTSMYLCASSESRRGYEQYFGPGTRLTVT.

This clone was seen just once. This chain uses TRBV10-3 with TRBJ2-7; D ambiguous. From germline, CDR1 is ENHRY and CDR2 SYGVKD. The CDR3 is made up of 14 amino acids. V gave up 3 bases and J gave up 2 bases, with 11 bases separating them. CDR3 protein: CAISDPTVTYEQYF. The DNA for the CDR3 is TGTGCCATCAGTGACCCGACGGTGACCTACGAGCAGTACTTC.

The rearrangement joins TRBV6-5 to TRBJ1-2; D is uncertain. Trimming stripped 6 bases from V and 5 bases from J, with 13 bases between. The CDR3 has 13 amino acids. The germline gives CDR1 MNHEY, CDR2 SVGAGI. For the CDR3, the DNA is TGTGCCAGCAGCGGGGAAACTGGGTATGGCTACACCTTC. Translation gives CASSGETGYGYTF.

The gene calls are TRBV5-4 and TRBJ2-7; maybe TRBD1 (6 bases). V shed 2 bases and J shed 7 bases, with 10 bases lying between them. The CDR3 extends over 12 amino acids. In germline, CDR1 is SGHNT, CDR2 YYREEE (reference sequence). CDR3 region: CASSLQGWEQYF. CDR3 nucleotide sequence: TGTGCCAGCAGCTTACAGGGTTGGGAGCAGTACTTC. Filled out from reference TRBV5-4 and TRBJ2-7, the complete variable domain reads ETGVTQSPTHLIKTRGQQVTLRCSSQSGHNTVSWYQQALGQGPQFIFQYYREEENGRGNFPPRFSGLQFPNYSSELNVNALELDDSALYLCASSLQGWEQYFGPGTRLTVT.

The chain couples TRBV9 to TRBJ1-2; D not resolved. CDR1 is SGDLS and CDR2 is YYNGEE in the germline V gene. This CDR3 comprises 13 residues. Trimming shortened V by 2 bases and J by 8 bases, and 13 bases separated the two germline ends. The CDR3 bases are TGTGCCAGCAGCGTTACCCTTTTGGGGGGCTACACCTTC. Translated: CASSVTLLGGYTF.

This clone was seen more than once but under ten times. The V and J genes are TRBV5-6 and TRBJ2-4; no reliable D call. This CDR3 region has 15 residues. V was cut by 4 bases and J by 3 bases, with 14 bases left in between. CDR1 and CDR2 (germline): SGHDT, YYEEEE. The CDR3 protein is CASSNLLHGKNIQYF. The CDR3 DNA follows: TGTGCCAGCAGCAACTTACTACACGGCAAAAACATTCAGTACTTC.

The chain is built from TRBV5-1 and TRBJ1-6, with TRBD1 identical over 9 bases. Germline V gives CDR1 SGHRS, CDR2 YFSETQ. The CDR3 extends over 14 amino acids. The trim removed 1 base at V and 9 bases at J, leaving 2 bases unmatched. CDR3 region: CASSLLQGASPLHF. CDR3 nucleotides: TGCGCCAGCAGCTTGTTACAGGGGGCTTCACCCCTCCACTTT. The full variable domain, in which reference TRBV5-1 and TRBJ1-6 provide the parts outside the CDR3, is KAGVTQTPRYLIKTRGQQVTLSCSPISGHRSVSWYQQTPGQGLQFLFEYFSETQRNKGNFPGRFSGRQFSNSRSEMNVSTLELGDSALYLCASSLLQGASPLHFGNGTRLTVT.

The chain couples TRBV7-6 to TRBJ2-5; the D gene is possibly TRBD2 (6 bases). CDR1 and CDR2 (germline): SGHVS, FNYEAQ. This CDR3 region has 14 residues. V lost 1 base and J lost 3, with 9 bases in between. The CDR3 region is CASSLVWGEETQYF. The CDR3, as DNA: TGTGCCAGCAGCTTAGTATGGGGGGAAGAGACCCAGTACTTC. Full variable domain (remainder filled in from reference TRBV7-6 and TRBJ2-5): GAGVSQSPRYKVTKRGQDVALRCDPISGHVSLYWYRQALGQGPEFLTYFNYEAQQDKSGLPNDRFSAERPEGSISTLTIQRTEQRDSAMYRCASSLVWGEETQYFGPGTRLLVL.

The CDR3 sequence: CSVLTGGGSQPQHF. CDR3 nucleotides: TGCAGCGTTCTGACAGGGGGCGGGAGTCAGCCCCAGCATTTT. The chain couples TRBV29-1 to TRBJ1-5, with 10 positions matching TRBD1. J lost 6 bases, V lost 5 bases, and 7 bases had no gene match. The CDR3 extends over 14 amino acids. Per the germline V gene, CDR1 is SQVTM and CDR2 is ANQGSEA. Drawing the rest from reference TRBV29-1 and TRBJ1-5, the complete variable domain is SAVISQKPSRDICQRGTSLTIQCQVDSQVTMMFWYRQQPGQSLTLIATANQGSEATYESGFVIDKFPISRPNLTFSTLTVSNMSPEDSSIYLCSVLTGGGSQPQHFGDGTRLSIL.

V and J are TRBV5-1 and TRBJ2-7, with D possibly called TRBD1 or TRBD2 (6 bases each). The ends were cut back, 7 bases at V and 3 bases at J, with 26 bases in the middle. This CDR3 contains 17 residues. From germline, CDR1 is SGHRS and CDR2 YFSETQ. The CDR3 reads CASSLGRTAGVGYEQYF. The CDR3 DNA follows: TGCGCCAGCTCACTTGGGAGGACGGCAGGGGTAGGCTACGAGCAGTACTTC.

This chain links TRBV7-3 with TRBJ2-1, with D hard to call. The CDR3 extends over 15 amino acids. Looked up from germline, CDR1 is SGHTA and CDR2 is FQGTGA. Trimming took 2 bases from V and 1 from J, leaving 9 bases between them. The CDR3 region is CASSLRKTSYNEQFF. CDR3 nucleotides: TGTGCCAGCAGCTTACGTAAAACGTCCTACAATGAGCAGTTCTTC.

The rearrangement joins TRBV7-9 to TRBJ1-1; D is unclear. The CDR3 is 12 residues long. Trimming shortened V by 1 base and J by 11 bases, and 11 bases separated the two germline ends. Germline V gives CDR1 SEHNR, CDR2 FQNEAQ (reference sequence). The CDR3 DNA reads as TGTGCCAGCAGCTTAGAGGCTAGAAAGGCTTTCTTT. It encodes CASSLEARKAFF.

The gene calls are TRBV19 and TRBJ1-1, with D unclear. Deletions cut 1 base from V and 4 bases from J, with 10 bases between. This CDR3 has 14 residues. The germline V gene has CDR1 LNHDA and CDR2 SQIVND (reference sequence). In DNA form, the CDR3 reads TGTGCCAGTAGTATAGGGAGTTGGAGCACTGAAGCTTTCTTT. It yields the protein CASSIGSWSTEAFF. The variable domain in full, completed from reference TRBV19 and TRBJ1-1, reads DGGITQSPKYLFRKEGQNVTLSCEQNLNHDAMYWYRQDPGQGLRLIYYSQIVNDFQKGDIAEGYSVSREKKESFPLTVTSAQKNPTAFYLCASSIGSWSTEAFFGQGTRLTVV.

This clone was detected only once. The chain couples TRBV10-2 to TRBJ2-7; TRBD1 is a possible D gene (5 bases). From germline, CDR1 is WSHSY and CDR2 SAAADI. Deletions cut 6 bases from V and 4 bases from J, with 13 bases between. There are 13 residues in the CDR3. DNA for the CDR3: TGCGCCAGCAGGAGTACTGGGGCGTACGAGCAGTACTTC. It yields the protein CASRSTGAYEQYF.

The rearrangement uses TRBV5-6 and TRBJ1-1, with D unresolved. Germline V gene sequence: CDR1 SGHDT, CDR2 YYEEEE. The CDR3 is 13 amino acids. Trimming shortened V by 0 bases and J by 1 base, and 4 bases separated the two germline ends. The CDR3 bases are TGTGCCAGCAGCTTGGCCGGGAACACTGAAGCTTTCTTT. Encoded protein: CASSLAGNTEAFF.

The V and J genes are TRBV19 and TRBJ1-2; 9 nucleotides match TRBD1. CDR3 length equals 16 residues. In germline, CDR1 is LNHDA, CDR2 SQIVND (reference sequence). V dropped 1 base and J dropped 5; count of bases not matched to a gene: 8. The CDR3 reads CASSIGTGAVRYGYTF. In DNA form, the CDR3 reads TGTGCCAGTAGTATAGGGACAGGGGCAGTTCGGTATGGCTACACCTTC. The full variable domain, in which reference TRBV19 and TRBJ1-2 provide the parts outside the CDR3, is DGGITQSPKYLFRKEGQNVTLSCEQNLNHDAMYWYRQDPGQGLRLIYYSQIVNDFQKGDIAEGYSVSREKKESFPLTVTSAQKNPTAFYLCASSIGTGAVRYGYTFGSGTRLTVV.

This chain links TRBV6-5 with TRBJ2-1, with 10 bases that match TRBD2. This CDR3 is built from 13 residues. The V and J ends lost 9 bases and 3 bases, in that order; junction bases with no gene match: 2. From germline, CDR1 is MNHEY and CDR2 SVGAGI. CDR3 amino acids: CARGLADYNEQFF. As DNA, the CDR3 is TGTGCCAGAGGACTAGCGGACTACAATGAGCAGTTCTTC.

The chain joins TRBV2 to TRBJ2-1, with no clear D. Germline CDR1 is SNHLY and CDR2 is FYNNEI. The V end lost 6 bases, the J end lost 6 bases, and 6 bases lay between the germline ends. This CDR3 is 11 amino acids long. As DNA, the CDR3 is TGTGCCAGCAGGACTGCCAATGAGCAGTTCTTC. Translation: CASRTANEQFF.